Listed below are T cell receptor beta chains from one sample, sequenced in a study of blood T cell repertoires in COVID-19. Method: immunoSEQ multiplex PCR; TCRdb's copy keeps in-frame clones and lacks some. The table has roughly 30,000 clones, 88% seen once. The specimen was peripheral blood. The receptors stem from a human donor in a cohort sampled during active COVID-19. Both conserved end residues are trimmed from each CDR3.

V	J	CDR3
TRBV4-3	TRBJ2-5	ASSQDRWTGGSETQY
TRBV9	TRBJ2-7	ASSVEASGVVAAEQY
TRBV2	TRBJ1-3	ASSPVTNTIY
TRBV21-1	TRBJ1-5	ASSKWGDRSFYSNQPQH
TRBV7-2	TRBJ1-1	ASSLFSGREAF
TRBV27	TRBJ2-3	ASTDRAPTDTQY
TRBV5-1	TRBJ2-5	ASTPDETSGGGPPVRTQY
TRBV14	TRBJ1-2	ASSHLLRDGYT
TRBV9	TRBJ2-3	ASSVALADTDTQY
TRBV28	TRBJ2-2	ASSFEQGVAGELF
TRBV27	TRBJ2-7	ASSLVGGRYEQY
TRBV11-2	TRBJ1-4	ASSRTGGAVEKLF
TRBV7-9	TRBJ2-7	ASSPRDRGYEQY
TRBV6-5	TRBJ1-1	ASSPGVPTSF
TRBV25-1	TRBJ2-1	ASSIDRGNEQF
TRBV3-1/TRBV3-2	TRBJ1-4	ASSPRTADNEKLF
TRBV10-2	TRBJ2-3	ASRAAGTQSDTQY
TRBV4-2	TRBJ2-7	ASSQDRLGGYEQY
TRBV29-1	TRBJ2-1	SVVGYAGTLSYNEQF
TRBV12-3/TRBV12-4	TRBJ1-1	ASSFITGTEAF
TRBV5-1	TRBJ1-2	ASSLAGTDGYT
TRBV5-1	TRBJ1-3	ASSFHLTGAVGNTIY
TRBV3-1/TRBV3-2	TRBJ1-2	ASSRGETGGYT
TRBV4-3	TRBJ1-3	ASSQDLPGNTIY
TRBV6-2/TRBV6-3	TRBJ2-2	ASSFGGIGELF
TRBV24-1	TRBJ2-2	ATRSGPNTGELF
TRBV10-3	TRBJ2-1	AISESDRYNEQF
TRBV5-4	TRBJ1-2	ASSLDLVSGYT
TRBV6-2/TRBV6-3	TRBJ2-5	ASSYASGGQETQY
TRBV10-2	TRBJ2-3	ASNDGTSLDTQY
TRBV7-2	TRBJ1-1	ASSLRQGPLNTEAF
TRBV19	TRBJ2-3	ASSTQTGDTQY
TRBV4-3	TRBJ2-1	ASSQLAGGVSYNEQF
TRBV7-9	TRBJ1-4	ASSFEGFGEKLF
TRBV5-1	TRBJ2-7	ASSLAAGTGINEQY
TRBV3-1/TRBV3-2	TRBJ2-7	ASSLGQGAYEQY
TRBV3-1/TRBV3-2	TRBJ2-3	ASSQATSGGVKADTQY
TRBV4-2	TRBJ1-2	ASSPTSGTEYGYT
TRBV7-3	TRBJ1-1	ASSLYPSGTEAF
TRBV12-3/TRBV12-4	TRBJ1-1	ASSPTLTEAF
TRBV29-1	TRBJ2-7	SVNGLREGANEQY
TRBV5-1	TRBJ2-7	ASSPTSGTLTYEQY
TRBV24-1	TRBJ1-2	ATSQGGGYGYT
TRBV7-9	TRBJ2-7	ASSRTGLASYEQY
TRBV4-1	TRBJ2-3	ASSQAQGLGREATDTQY
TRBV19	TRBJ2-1	ASSMGGGALRDNEQF
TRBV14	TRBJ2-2	ASSLRAPATGELF
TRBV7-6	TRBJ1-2	ASSSGRRDNYGYT